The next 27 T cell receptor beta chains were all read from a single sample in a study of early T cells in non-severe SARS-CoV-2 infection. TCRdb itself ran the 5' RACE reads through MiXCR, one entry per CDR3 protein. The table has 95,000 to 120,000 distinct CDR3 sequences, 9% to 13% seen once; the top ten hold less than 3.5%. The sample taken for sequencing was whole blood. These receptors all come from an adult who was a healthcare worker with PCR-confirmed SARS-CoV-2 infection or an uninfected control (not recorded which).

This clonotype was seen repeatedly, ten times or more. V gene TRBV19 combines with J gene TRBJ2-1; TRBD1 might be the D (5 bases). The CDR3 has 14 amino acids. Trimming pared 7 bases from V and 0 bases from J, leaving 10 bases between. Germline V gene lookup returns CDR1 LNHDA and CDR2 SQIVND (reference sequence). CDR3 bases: TGTGCCAGTACAAAGGGGCTCTCCTACAATGAGCAGTTCTTC. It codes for CASTKGLSYNEQFF.

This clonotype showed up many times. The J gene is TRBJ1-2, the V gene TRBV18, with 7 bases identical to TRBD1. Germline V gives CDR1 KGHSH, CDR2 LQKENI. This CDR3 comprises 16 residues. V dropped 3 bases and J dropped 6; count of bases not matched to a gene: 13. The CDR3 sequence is CASSPSIETGRDGYTF. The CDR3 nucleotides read TGTGCCAGCTCACCCTCAATTGAGACAGGGAGGGATGGCTACACCTTC.

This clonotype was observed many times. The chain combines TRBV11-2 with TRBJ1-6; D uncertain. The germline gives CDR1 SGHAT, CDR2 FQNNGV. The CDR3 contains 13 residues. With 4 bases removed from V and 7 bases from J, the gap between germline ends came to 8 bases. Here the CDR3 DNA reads TGTGCCAGCAGCTCTCCTTCGAATTCACCCCTCCACTTT. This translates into CASSSPSNSPLHF.

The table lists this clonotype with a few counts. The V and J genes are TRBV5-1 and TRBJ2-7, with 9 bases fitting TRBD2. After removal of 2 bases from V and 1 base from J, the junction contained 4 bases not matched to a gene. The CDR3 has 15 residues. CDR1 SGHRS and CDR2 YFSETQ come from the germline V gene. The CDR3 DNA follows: TGCGCCAGCAGCTTTAGCGGGGGACCGTCCTACGAGCAGTACTTC. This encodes CASSFSGGPSYEQYF.

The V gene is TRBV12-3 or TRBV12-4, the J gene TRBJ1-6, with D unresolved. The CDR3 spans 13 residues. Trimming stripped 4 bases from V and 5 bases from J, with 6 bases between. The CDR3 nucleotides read TGTGCCAGCAGTTCGGGCCATAATTCACCCCTCCACTTT. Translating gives CASSSGHNSPLHF.

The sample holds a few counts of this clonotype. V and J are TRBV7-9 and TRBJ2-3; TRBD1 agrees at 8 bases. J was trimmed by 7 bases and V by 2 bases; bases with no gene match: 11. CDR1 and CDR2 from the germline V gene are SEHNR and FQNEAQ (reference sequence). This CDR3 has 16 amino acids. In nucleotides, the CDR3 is TGTGCCAGCAGCTTAAGGGACAGGCTCCCTCTTCATACGCAGTATTTT. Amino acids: CASSLRDRLPLHTQYF.

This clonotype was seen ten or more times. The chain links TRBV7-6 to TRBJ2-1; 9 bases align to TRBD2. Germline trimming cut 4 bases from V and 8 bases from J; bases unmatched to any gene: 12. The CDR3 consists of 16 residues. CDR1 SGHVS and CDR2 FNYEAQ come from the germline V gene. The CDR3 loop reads CASSSARLAGIDEQFF. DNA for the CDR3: TGTGCCAGCAGCTCAGCAAGGCTAGCGGGAATCGATGAGCAGTTCTTC.

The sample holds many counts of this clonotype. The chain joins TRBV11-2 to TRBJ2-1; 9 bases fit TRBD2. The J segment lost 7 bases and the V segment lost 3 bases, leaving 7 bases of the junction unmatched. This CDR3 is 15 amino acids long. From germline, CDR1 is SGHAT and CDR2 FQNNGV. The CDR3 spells CASSFMRGGRNEQFF. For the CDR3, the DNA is TGTGCCAGCAGCTTCATGCGGGGGGGCCGGAATGAGCAGTTCTTC. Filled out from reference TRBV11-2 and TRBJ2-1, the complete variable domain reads EAGVAQSPRYKIIEKRQSVAFWCNPISGHATLYWYQQILGQGPKLLIQFQNNGVVDDSQLPKDRFSAERLKGVDSTLKIQPAKLEDSAVYLCASSFMRGGRNEQFFGPGTRLTVL.

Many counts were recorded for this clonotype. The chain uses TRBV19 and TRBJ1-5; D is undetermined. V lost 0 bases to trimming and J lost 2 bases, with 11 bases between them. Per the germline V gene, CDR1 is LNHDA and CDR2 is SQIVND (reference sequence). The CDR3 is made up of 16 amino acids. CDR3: CASSIESFPRNQPQHF. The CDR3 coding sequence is TGTGCCAGTAGTATAGAGAGCTTTCCCCGCAATCAGCCCCAGCATTTT.

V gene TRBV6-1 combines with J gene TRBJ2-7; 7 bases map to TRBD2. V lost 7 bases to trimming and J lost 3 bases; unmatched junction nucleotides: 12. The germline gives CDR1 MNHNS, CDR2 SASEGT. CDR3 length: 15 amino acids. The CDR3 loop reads CASTSEAGTIYEQYF. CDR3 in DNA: TGTGCCAGCACCTCAGAAGCGGGAACCATCTACGAGCAGTACTTC.

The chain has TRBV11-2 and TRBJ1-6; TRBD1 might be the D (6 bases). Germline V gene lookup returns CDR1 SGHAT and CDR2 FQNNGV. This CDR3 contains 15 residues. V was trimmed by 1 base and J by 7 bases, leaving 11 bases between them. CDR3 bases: TGTGCCAGCAGCTTAGTTTGGGGGGCGAATTCACCCCTCCACTTT. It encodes CASSLVWGANSPLHF.

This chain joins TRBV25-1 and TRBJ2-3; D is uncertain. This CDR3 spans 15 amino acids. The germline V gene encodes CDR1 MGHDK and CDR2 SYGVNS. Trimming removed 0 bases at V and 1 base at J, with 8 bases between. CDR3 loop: CASSEYAVGTDTQYF. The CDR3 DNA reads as TGTGCCAGCAGTGAATATGCAGTCGGCACAGATACGCAGTATTTT.

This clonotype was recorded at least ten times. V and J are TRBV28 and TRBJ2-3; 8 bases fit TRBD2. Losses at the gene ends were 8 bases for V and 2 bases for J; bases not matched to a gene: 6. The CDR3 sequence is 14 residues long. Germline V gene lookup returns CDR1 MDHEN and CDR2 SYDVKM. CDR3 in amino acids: CASPPGLVTDTQYF. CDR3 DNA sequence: TGTGCCAGCCCGCCGGGACTAGTCACAGATACGCAGTATTTT.

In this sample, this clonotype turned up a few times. CDR3 sequence: CASSQDLAGDEEQYF. CDR3 sequence (DNA): TGTGCCAGCAGCCAAGATCTTGCGGGAGATGAAGAGCAGTACTTC. The V and J genes are TRBV4-2 and TRBJ2-7, with TRBD2 matching over 7 bases. V dropped 0 bases and J dropped 7; count of bases not matched to a gene: 9. The CDR3 consists of 15 residues. Germline loops: CDR1 LGHNA, CDR2 YNFKEQ.

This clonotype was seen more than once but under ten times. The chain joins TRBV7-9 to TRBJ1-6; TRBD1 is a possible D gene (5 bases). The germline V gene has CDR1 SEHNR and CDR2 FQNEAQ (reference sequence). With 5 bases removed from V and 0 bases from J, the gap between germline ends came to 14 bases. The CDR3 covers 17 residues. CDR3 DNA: TGTGCCAGCAGCCCGGGGGAGGAGAGCTCCTATAATTCACCCCTCCACTTT. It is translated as CASSPGEESSYNSPLHF.

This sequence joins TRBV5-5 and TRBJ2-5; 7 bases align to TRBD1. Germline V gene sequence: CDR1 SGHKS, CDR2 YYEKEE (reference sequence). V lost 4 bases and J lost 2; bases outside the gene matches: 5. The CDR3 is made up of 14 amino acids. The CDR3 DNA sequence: TGTGCCAGCAGCCGGGGACAGTCTCAAGAGACCCAGTACTTC. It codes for CASSRGQSQETQYF.

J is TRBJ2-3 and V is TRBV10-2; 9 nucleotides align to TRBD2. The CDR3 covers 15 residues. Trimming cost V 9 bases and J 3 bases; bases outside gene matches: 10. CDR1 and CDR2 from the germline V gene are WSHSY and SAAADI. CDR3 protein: CASGPGLAQTDTQYF. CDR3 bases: TGCGCCAGTGGTCCGGGACTAGCACAGACAGATACGCAGTATTTT.

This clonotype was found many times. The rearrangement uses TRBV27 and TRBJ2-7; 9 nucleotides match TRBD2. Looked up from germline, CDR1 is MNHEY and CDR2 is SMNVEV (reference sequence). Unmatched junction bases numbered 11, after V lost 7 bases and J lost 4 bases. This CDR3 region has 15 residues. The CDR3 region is CASKDLAGVSYEQYF. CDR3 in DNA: TGTGCCAGCAAAGATTTAGCGGGGGTCTCATACGAGCAGTACTTC.

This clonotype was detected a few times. Here the CDR3 reads CASSNRDRISPLHF. The CDR3 DNA reads as TGTGCCAGCAGTAACAGGGATCGAATCTCACCCCTCCACTTT. The chain combines TRBV6-1 with TRBJ1-6, with D maybe TRBD1 (6 bases). This CDR3 has 14 amino acids. Trimming removed 5 bases at V and 10 bases at J, with 15 bases between. Germline V gives CDR1 MNHNS, CDR2 SASEGT.

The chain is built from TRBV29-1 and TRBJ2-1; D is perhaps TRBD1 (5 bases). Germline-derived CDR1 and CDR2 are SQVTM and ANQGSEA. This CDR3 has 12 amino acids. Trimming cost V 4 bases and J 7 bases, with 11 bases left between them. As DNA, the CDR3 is TGCAGCGTTGTGGGGCCAGGAAATGAGCAGTTCTTC. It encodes CSVVGPGNEQFF.

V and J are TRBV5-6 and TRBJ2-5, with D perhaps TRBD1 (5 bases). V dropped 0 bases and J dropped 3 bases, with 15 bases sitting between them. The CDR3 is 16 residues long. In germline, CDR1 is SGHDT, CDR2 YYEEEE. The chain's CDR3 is CASSLGFRGREETQYF. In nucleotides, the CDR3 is TGTGCCAGCAGCTTGGGGTTTAGGGGCAGGGAAGAGACCCAGTACTTC.

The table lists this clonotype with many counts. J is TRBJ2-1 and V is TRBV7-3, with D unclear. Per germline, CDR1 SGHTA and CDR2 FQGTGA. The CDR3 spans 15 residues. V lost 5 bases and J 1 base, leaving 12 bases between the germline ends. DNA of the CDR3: TGTGCCAGCAGCCCCCGGGTACTGTCCTACAATGAGCAGTTCTTC. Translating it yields CASSPRVLSYNEQFF.

As DNA, the CDR3 is TGTGCCAGCAGCTCACAGGGACAGGGCTACAATGAGCAGTTCTTC. Protein: CASSSQGQGYNEQFF. The chain employs TRBV11-3 and TRBJ2-1, with 9 positions matching TRBD1. Trimming at V came to 4 bases and at J to 3 bases, leaving 4 bases not matched to a gene. Germline-derived CDR1 and CDR2 are SGHNT and YENEEA. The CDR3 runs 15 residues.

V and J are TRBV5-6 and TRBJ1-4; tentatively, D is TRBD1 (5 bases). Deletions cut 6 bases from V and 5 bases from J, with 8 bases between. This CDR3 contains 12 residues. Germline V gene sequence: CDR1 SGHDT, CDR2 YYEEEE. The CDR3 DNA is TGTGCCAGCACCCAGGGAAATGAAAAACTGTTTTTT. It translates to CASTQGNEKLFF.

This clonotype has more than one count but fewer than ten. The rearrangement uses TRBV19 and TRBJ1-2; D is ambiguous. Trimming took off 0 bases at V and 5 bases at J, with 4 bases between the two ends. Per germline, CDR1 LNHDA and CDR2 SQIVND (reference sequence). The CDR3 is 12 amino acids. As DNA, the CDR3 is TGTGCCAGTAGTATAGACGGGTATGGCTACACCTTC. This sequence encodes CASSIDGYGYTF.

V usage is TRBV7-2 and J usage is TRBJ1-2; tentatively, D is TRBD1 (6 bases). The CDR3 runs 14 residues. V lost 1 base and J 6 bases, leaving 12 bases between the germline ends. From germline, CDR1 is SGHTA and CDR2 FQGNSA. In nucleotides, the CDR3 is TGTGCCAGCAGCTTAGGATGGGGGCCGGATGGCTACACCTTC. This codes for CASSLGWGPDGYTF.

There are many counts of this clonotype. DNA of the CDR3: TGCAGTGCTAGAGGAGCTAACTATGGCTACACCTTC. It specifies CSARGANYGYTF. The chain combines TRBV20-1 with TRBJ1-2; D is unresolved. The V end lost 1 base, the J end lost 0 bases, and 3 bases lay between the germline ends. CDR1 and CDR2 (germline): DFQATT, SNEGSKA (reference sequence). This CDR3 contains 12 residues.